These 25 T cell receptor beta chains were all obtained from the same sample, sequenced in a study of shared clonotypes between healthy human individuals. TCRdb's copy holds only in-frame clones and misses some; the assay was immunoSEQ multiplex PCR. Of about 1.5 million clones in the sample, approximately 98% were seen once. Sequences were obtained from naive CD4+ T cells sorted from blood. Specified subset: CD45RA+ positively selected. Receptor source: a man in his thirties or forties in good health.

CDR3 in amino acids: CSARRASTDTQYF. The CDR3 nucleotides read TGCAGCGCGAGGAGGGCCAGCACAGATACGCAGTATTTT. The chain employs TRBV29-1 and TRBJ2-3; possibly TRBD2 for D (6 bases). Per germline, CDR1 SQVTM and CDR2 ANQGSEA. CDR3 length: 13 residues. V lost 7 bases to trimming and J lost 0 bases, with 11 bases between them.

Concerning this clone: This same CDR3 is encoded by further DNA sequences in the sample. The chain recombines TRBV5-1 with TRBJ2-3, with no clear D. Germline loops: CDR1 SGHRS, CDR2 YFSETQ. The CDR3 has 14 amino acids. Trimming took off 0 bases at V and 6 bases at J, with 11 bases between the two ends. The CDR3 protein is CASSLVSGDDTQYF. In nucleotides, the CDR3 is TGCGCCAGCAGCTTGGTATCCGGCGATGATACGCAGTATTTT.

The V and J genes are TRBV27 and TRBJ1-5, with 7 bases that match TRBD1. CDR1 is MNHEY, CDR2 SMNVEV, per germline (reference sequence). V dropped 5 bases and J dropped 2; count of bases not matched to a gene: 6. This CDR3 has 15 amino acids. CDR3 protein: CASSPGGFGNQPQHF. CDR3 sequence (DNA): TGTGCCAGCAGTCCAGGGGGTTTTGGCAATCAGCCCCAGCATTTT.

This chain uses TRBV7-3 with TRBJ2-5, with 8 bases lining up with TRBD2. Trimming at V came to 0 bases and at J to 7 bases, leaving 4 bases not matched to a gene. Germline values: CDR1 SGHTA, CDR2 FQGTGA. The CDR3 runs 14 residues. CDR3 nucleotides: TGTGCCAGCAGCTTAACGGGACTAGGGTCGACCCAGTACTTC. Protein product: CASSLTGLGSTQYF. Variable domain in full (rest from reference TRBV7-3 and TRBJ2-5): GAGVSQTPSNKVTEKGKYVELRCDPISGHTALYWYRQSLGQGPEFLIYFQGTGAADDSGLPNDRFFAVRPEGSVSTLKIQRTERGDSAVYLCASSLTGLGSTQYFGPGTRLLVL.

The CDR3 DNA reads TGTGCCAGCAGCAGTCGGGGGAACACTGAAGCTTTCTTT. As protein: CASSSRGNTEAFF. V and J are TRBV27 and TRBJ1-1; D is uncertain. V gave up 6 bases and J gave up 1 base, with 9 bases separating them. The CDR3 sequence is 13 residues long. Germline CDR1 is MNHEY and CDR2 is SMNVEV (reference sequence).

In the case of this clone: Distinct nucleotide sequences in the sample also encode this CDR3. The chain recombines TRBV28 with TRBJ2-7; D uncertain. In germline, CDR1 is MDHEN, CDR2 SYDVKM. This CDR3 is built from 10 residues. This CDR3 reads CASGLYEQYF. In DNA, the CDR3 is TGTGCTTCCGGCCTTTACGAGCAGTACTTC.

The chain has TRBV6-6 and TRBJ1-2; 9 bases line up with TRBD1. In germline, CDR1 is MNHNY, CDR2 SVGAGI (reference sequence). Trimming cost V 5 bases and J 4 bases; bases outside gene matches: 8. The CDR3 spans 15 residues. CDR3 DNA sequence: TGTGCCAGCAGTGAGACAGGGGGACTACTCTATGGCTACACCTTC. It is translated as CASSETGGLLYGYTF.

This chain uses TRBV28 with TRBJ2-2, with TRBD2 identical over 7 bases. With V trimmed by 7 bases and J by 0 bases, 11 bases remained unmatched. The CDR3 is 17 residues long. The germline gives CDR1 MDHEN, CDR2 SYDVKM. The CDR3 loop reads CASNPISSGANTGELFF. The CDR3 DNA is TGTGCCAGCAACCCGATTTCTAGCGGAGCGAACACCGGGGAGCTGTTTTTT.

The chain recombines TRBV19 with TRBJ2-1, with 11 nucleotides matching TRBD2. J lost 7 bases, V lost 1 base, and 3 bases had no gene match. The CDR3 covers 15 residues. Germline V gene data show CDR1 as LNHDA and CDR2 as SQIVND (reference sequence). The CDR3 DNA reads TGTGCCAGTAGTATAGTAACTAGCGGGAGTAATGAGCAGTTCTTC. Its protein product is CASSIVTSGSNEQFF. Full variable domain (remainder filled in from reference TRBV19 and TRBJ2-1): DGGITQSPKYLFRKEGQNVTLSCEQNLNHDAMYWYRQDPGQGLRLIYYSQIVNDFQKGDIAEGYSVSREKKESFPLTVTSAQKNPTAFYLCASSIVTSGSNEQFFGPGTRLTVL.

V and J are TRBV4-2 and TRBJ2-5, with TRBD2 matching over 9 bases. The J segment lost 5 bases and the V segment lost 1 base, leaving 5 bases of the junction unmatched. The germline V gene has CDR1 LGHNA and CDR2 YNFKEQ. This CDR3 region has 15 residues. The CDR3 nucleotides read TGTGCCAGCAGCCAAGGTGGTAGCGGGAGTGAGACCCAGTACTTC. It yields the protein CASSQGGSGSETQYF.

Remarks on this clone: One junction end does not reproduce the germline sequence, and a read error may be involved. The chain combines TRBV28 with TRBJ2-7; weak D call: TRBD2 (5 bases). CDR1 is MDHEN and CDR2 is SYDVKM in the germline V gene. The CDR3 covers 11 residues. In nucleotides, the CDR3 is TGTGCCAGCGGCCCCGGGGTAGGAGTTAGGTTC. Protein product: CASGPGVGVRF. The full variable domain, its missing parts supplied by reference TRBV28 and TRBJ2-7, is DVKVTQSSRYLVKRTGEKVFLECVQDMDHENMFWYRQDPGLGLRLIYFSYDVKMKEKGDIPEGYSVSREKKERFSLILESASTNQTSMYLCASGPGVGVRFGPGTRLTVT.

The chain employs TRBV6-5 and TRBJ2-2; no reliable D call. CDR3 length equals 14 residues. Germline V gene lookup returns CDR1 MNHEY and CDR2 SVGAGI. Trimming took 2 bases from V and 4 from J, leaving 8 bases between them. CDR3 coding DNA: TGTGCCAGCAGTTACGGGGTTACCACCGGGGAGCTGTTTTTT. Amino acid sequence: CASSYGVTTGELFF.

The chain uses TRBV4-3 and TRBJ2-1; 9 bases align to TRBD2. Germline V CDR1 and CDR2: LGHNA, YSLEER. The CDR3 extends over 20 amino acids. J gave up 0 bases and V 1 base, and 13 bases lay outside the gene matches. The DNA of the CDR3 is TGCGCCAGCAGCCAAGGTTGGCGGGAGGGCCTATCAAGCTCCTACAATGAGCAGTTCTTC. Translating it yields CASSQGWREGLSSSYNEQFF.

V and J are TRBV7-2 and TRBJ1-5; D is uncertain. Trimming stripped 1 base from V and 3 bases from J, with 10 bases between. This CDR3 spans 15 amino acids. CDR1 and CDR2 (germline): SGHTA, FQGNSA. CDR3 coding DNA: TGTGCCAGCAGCTTAGGATGGCTGTTCAATCAGCCCCAGCATTTT. Translating gives CASSLGWLFNQPQHF.

CDR3 sequence reads: CSFLIRSYNEQFF. CDR3 in DNA: TGCAGCTTTTTAATCCGCTCCTACAATGAGCAGTTCTTC. The chain carries TRBV29-1 and TRBJ2-1; the D is unclear. CDR1 SQVTM and CDR2 ANQGSEA come from the germline V gene. The V and J ends lost 8 bases and 0 bases respectively, with 11 bases between them. The CDR3 runs 13 residues.

The rearrangement links TRBV7-8 to TRBJ2-3; perhaps TRBD2 as D (6 bases). Trimming removed 3 bases from V and 1 base from J, with 8 bases in between. The CDR3 runs 14 residues. From germline, CDR1 is SGHVS and CDR2 FQNEAQ. The CDR3 loop reads CASSLPSGTDTQYF. The CDR3, as DNA: TGTGCCAGCAGCTTGCCTAGCGGCACAGATACGCAGTATTTT.

The chain joins TRBV29-1 to TRBJ2-1; possibly TRBD2 for D (5 bases). Trimming removed 6 bases at V and 0 bases at J, with 15 bases between. Germline CDR1 reads SQVTM; CDR2 reads ANQGSEA. The CDR3 consists of 15 residues. CDR3 sequence reads: CSVPRGLSSYNEQFF. In DNA, the CDR3 is TGCAGCGTCCCACGAGGGCTTAGCTCCTACAATGAGCAGTTCTTC.

The CDR3 DNA reads as TGTGCCACCAGGAGGACGGACATGAACACTGAAGCTTTCTTT. It codes for CATRRTDMNTEAFF. V gene TRBV2 combines with J gene TRBJ1-1; weak D call: TRBD1 (5 bases). The CDR3 covers 14 residues. With 10 bases removed from V and 0 bases from J, the gap between germline ends came to 15 bases. Germline loops: CDR1 SNHLY, CDR2 FYNNEI. Looking up the rest from reference TRBV2 and TRBJ1-1 gives the full variable domain: EPEVTQTPSHQVTQMGQEVILRCVPISNHLYFYWYRQILGQKVEFLVSFYNNEISEKSEIFDDQFSVERPDGSNFTLKIRSTKLEDSAMYFCATRRTDMNTEAFFGQGTRLTVV.

The chain has TRBV27 and TRBJ2-5; D ambiguous. Trimming removed 5 bases from V and 2 bases from J, with 9 bases in between. This CDR3 spans 13 amino acids. The germline CDR1 and CDR2 sequences are MNHEY and SMNVEV (reference sequence). The CDR3 protein is CASSPLFQETQYF. The CDR3 DNA reads TGTGCCAGCAGTCCCCTATTTCAAGAGACCCAGTACTTC.

The chain employs TRBV15 and TRBJ1-2; perhaps TRBD1 as D (6 bases). Trimming removed 0 bases from V and 8 bases from J, with 13 bases in between. Germline V CDR1 and CDR2: LNHNV, YYDKDF (reference sequence). CDR3 length: 14 residues. The CDR3 spells CATSREQGLDGYTF. The CDR3, as DNA: TGTGCCACCAGCAGAGAACAGGGATTAGACGGCTACACCTTC.

The CDR3 sequence is CASSPPSVGDEQYF. The CDR3 nucleotides are TGTGCCAGCAGTCCCCCTAGCGTAGGAGACGAGCAGTACTTC. The chain employs TRBV2 and TRBJ2-7, with D perhaps TRBD2 (6 bases). V lost 5 bases and J 5 bases, leaving 16 bases between the germline ends. This CDR3 comprises 14 residues. The germline CDR1 and CDR2 sequences are SNHLY and FYNNEI.

This sequence joins TRBV30 and TRBJ1-2; TRBD1 matches 7 bases. Germline V gene data show CDR1 as GTSNPN and CDR2 as SVGIG (reference sequence). The CDR3 runs 15 residues. V was clipped by 3 bases and J by 4 bases; unmatched bases: 11. The DNA of the CDR3 is TGTGCCTGGAGGACAACAGGGGCGCCAAGCTATGGCTACACCTTC. It yields the protein CAWRTTGAPSYGYTF.

This rearrangement joins TRBV5-8 to TRBJ2-7, with D hard to call. Trimming pared 2 bases from V and 2 bases from J, leaving 11 bases between. The CDR3 extends over 14 amino acids. Per germline, CDR1 SGHTS and CDR2 YDEGEE. The DNA of the CDR3 is TGTGCCAGCAGCTTTACCGGGTGGCCCTACGAGCAGTACTTC. It yields the protein CASSFTGWPYEQYF.

The CDR3 DNA follows: TGCGCCAGCAGCCAAGATGGGCTAGCGGATAGTACAGATACGCAGTATTTT. Protein: CASSQDGLADSTDTQYF. This chain connects TRBV4-1 to TRBJ2-3; 7 bases match TRBD2. Per germline, CDR1 MGHRA and CDR2 YSYEKL. The CDR3 extends over 17 amino acids. J lost 3 bases, V lost 0 bases, and 9 bases had no gene match.

The chain is built from TRBV10-3 and TRBJ1-1, with a weak D call TRBD1 (6 bases). The V gene lost 6 bases and the J gene lost 11 bases, with 16 bases spanning the gap. Germline CDR1 and CDR2: ENHRY and SYGVKD. This CDR3 contains 12 residues. CDR3 DNA: TGTGCCATCAGCGACAGGATAACCGAGGCTTTCTTT. Protein: CAISDRITEAFF.